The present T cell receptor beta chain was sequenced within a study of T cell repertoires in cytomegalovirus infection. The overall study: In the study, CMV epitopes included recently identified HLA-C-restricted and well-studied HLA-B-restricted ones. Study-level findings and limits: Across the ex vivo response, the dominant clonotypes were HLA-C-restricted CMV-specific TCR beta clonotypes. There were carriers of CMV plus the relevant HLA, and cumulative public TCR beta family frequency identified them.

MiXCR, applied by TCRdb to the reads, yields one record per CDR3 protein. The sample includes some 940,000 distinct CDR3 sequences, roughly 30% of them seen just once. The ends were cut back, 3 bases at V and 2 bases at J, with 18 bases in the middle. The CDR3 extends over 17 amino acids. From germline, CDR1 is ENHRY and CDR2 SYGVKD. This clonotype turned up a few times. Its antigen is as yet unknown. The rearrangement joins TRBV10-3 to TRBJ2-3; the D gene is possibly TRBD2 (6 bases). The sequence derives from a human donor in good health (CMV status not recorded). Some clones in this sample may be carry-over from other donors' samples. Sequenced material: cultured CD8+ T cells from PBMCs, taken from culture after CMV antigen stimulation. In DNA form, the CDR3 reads TGTGCCATCAGTGAAGGCCCCGGGACTCTAACCACAGATACGCAGTATTTT. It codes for CAISEGPGTLTTDTQYF.